The 31 T cell receptor beta chains below were found in one sample sequenced in a study of glioma-infiltrating T cells. TCR alpha and beta CDR3 regions were amplified from RNA using iRepertoire nested multiplex PCR. Using its own MiXCR run on the multiplex PCR reads, TCRdb lists one record per CDR3 protein. The sample consists of some 180,000 distinct CDR3 sequences, 30% to 40% of them appearing once. Source material: glioma tissue, nonneoplastic brain tissue, or PBMCs (not recorded which). The receptors were sampled from a human donor with low-grade glioma or glioblastoma, undergoing nonglioma brain surgery, or in good health (not recorded which).

Ten or more counts support this clonotype. The chain employs TRBV7-9 and TRBJ2-7; TRBD2 agrees at 7 bases. The germline CDR1 and CDR2 sequences are SEHNR and FQNEAQ (reference sequence). The CDR3 is 15 residues long. V was pared by 1 base and J by 5 bases, with 8 bases of the junction left unmatched. DNA for the CDR3: TGTGCCAGCAGCTTAGGCGGAGGACTAGTTGACGAGCAGTACTTC. Protein sequence: CASSLGGGLVDEQYF.

Many counts were recorded for this clonotype. The J gene is TRBJ2-5, the V gene TRBV20-1, with 7 bases that match TRBD1. V was clipped by 6 bases and J by 5 bases; unmatched bases: 9. CDR1 is DFQATT and CDR2 is SNEGSKA in the germline V gene (reference sequence). The CDR3 sequence is 13 residues long. This chain's CDR3 is CSARPGQTETQYF. The DNA for the CDR3 is TGCAGTGCAAGACCGGGACAGACGGAGACCCAGTACTTC.

In this sample, this clonotype turned up many times. The V and J genes are TRBV3-1 and TRBJ1-1; D gene uncertain. The germline gives CDR1 LGHDT, CDR2 YNNKEL (reference sequence). V gave up 1 base and J gave up 0 bases, with 3 bases separating them. The CDR3 extends over 13 amino acids. The CDR3 DNA follows: TGTGCCAGCAGCCAAGCATTGAACACTGAAGCTTTCTTT. Its protein is CASSQALNTEAFF.

In this sample, this clonotype turned up many times. V usage is TRBV6-2 or TRBV6-3 and J usage is TRBJ1-5; 7 nucleotides agree with TRBD1. Germline CDR1 and CDR2: MNHEY and SVGEGT. Trimming took 5 bases from V and 7 from J; bases not matched to a gene: 5. CDR3 length: 13 residues. The CDR3 is CASSTGEWQPQHF. The CDR3 coding sequence is TGTGCCAGCAGTACAGGGGAGTGGCAGCCCCAGCATTTT.

In regard to this clonotype: This may be a read error, as it is one base from a much larger clone. The chain recombines TRBV20-1 with TRBJ2-1; the match to TRBD2 covers 7 bases. Trimming at V came to 6 bases and at J to 6 bases, leaving 5 bases not matched to a gene. Germline V lookup: CDR1 DFQATT, CDR2 SNEGSKA (reference sequence). The CDR3 is made up of 12 amino acids. The CDR3 DNA follows: TGCAGTGCAAGCGGGGCCACCAATGAGCAGTTCTTC. Protein sequence: CSASGATNEQFF.

To note about this clonotype: Here the CDR3 omits its conserved ending phenylalanine or tryptophan, so a read error is the likely source. J is TRBJ1-1 and V is TRBV6-6; D is ambiguous. The CDR3 sequence is 15 residues long. Germline-derived CDR1 and CDR2 are MNHNY and SVGAGI (reference sequence). The ends were cut back, 5 bases at V and 2 bases at J, with 15 bases in the middle. The CDR3 bases are TGTGCCAGCAGTAAACGCCAGAACGGAAACACTGAAGCTTTCCTT. It is translated as CASSKRQNGNTEAFL.

This clonotype was counted many times. The CDR3, as DNA: TGTGCCAGCAGTTCGGACAGGGGGATACATGGCTACACCTTC. Its translation: CASSSDRGIHGYTF. The V and J genes are TRBV27 and TRBJ1-2; 10 bases match TRBD1. Trimming removed 4 bases from V and 6 bases from J; junction bases left unmatched: 5. The V gene's germline CDR1 is MNHEY and CDR2 SMNVEV (reference sequence). The CDR3 spans 14 residues.

This clonotype was seen many times. V gene TRBV11-1 combines with J gene TRBJ1-2, with 7 bases that match TRBD1. The CDR3 is 15 residues long. Germline assignment: CDR1 SGHAT and CDR2 FQDESV (reference sequence). Trimming took 5 bases from V and 8 from J; bases not matched to a gene: 14. CDR3 bases: TGTGCCAGCAGCATAACCCCTTCGGGAGGGGGCGGCTACACCTTC. Its translation: CASSITPSGGGGYTF.

This clonotype has more than one count but fewer than ten. The rearrangement links TRBV5-1 to TRBJ2-1, with 10 positions matching TRBD2. V gave up 4 bases and J gave up 4 bases; unmatched junction bases: 8. Germline CDR1 reads SGHRS; CDR2 reads YFSETQ. The CDR3 is 16 residues long. CDR3 coding DNA: TGCGCCAGCAGCCCACCGCTAGCGGGAGTGTACAATGAGCAGTTCTTC. This gives the protein CASSPPLAGVYNEQFF. Based on the CDR3 plus reference TRBV5-1 and TRBJ2-1, the full variable domain is KAGVTQTPRYLIKTRGQQVTLSCSPISGHRSVSWYQQTPGQGLQFLFEYFSETQRNKGNFPGRFSGRQFSNSRSEMNVSTLELGDSALYLCASSPPLAGVYNEQFFGPGTRLTVL.

This clonotype showed up many times. The CDR3 region is CASSETGVVDTQYF. DNA of the CDR3: TGTGCCAGCAGCGAAACGGGAGTTGTAGATACGCAGTATTTT. The chain joins TRBV5-4 to TRBJ2-3; a possible D gene is TRBD2 (6 bases). V was pared by 4 bases and J by 5 bases, with 14 bases between. The CDR3 has 14 residues. Germline CDR1 is SGHNT and CDR2 is YYREEE (reference sequence). The full variable domain, in which reference TRBV5-4 and TRBJ2-3 provide the parts outside the CDR3, is ETGVTQSPTHLIKTRGQQVTLRCSSQSGHNTVSWYQQALGQGPQFIFQYYREEENGRGNFPPRFSGLQFPNYSSELNVNALELDDSALYLCASSETGVVDTQYFGPGTRLTVL.

A few counts support this clonotype. This chain uses TRBV7-3 with TRBJ2-1; TRBD1 aligns across 7 bases. Trimming took 2 bases from V and 7 from J; bases not matched to a gene: 2. Germline V gene sequence: CDR1 SGHTA, CDR2 FQGTGA. The CDR3 is 13 amino acids. The CDR3 loop reads CASSLDRENEQFF. CDR3 DNA sequence: TGTGCCAGCAGCTTAGACAGGGAAAATGAGCAGTTCTTC.

V usage is TRBV3-1 and J usage is TRBJ1-6; D is ambiguous. This CDR3 is built from 15 residues. Between the trimmed V and J ends, which lost 0 bases and 11 bases, there was a span of 14 bases. Germline loops: CDR1 LGHDT, CDR2 YNNKEL (reference sequence). The CDR3 sequence: CASSQDLGNFAPLHF. The CDR3 DNA sequence: TGTGCCAGCAGCCAAGATTTGGGGAACTTCGCACCCCTCCACTTT. The full variable domain, completed using reference TRBV3-1 and TRBJ1-6, is DTAVSQTPKYLVTQMGNDKSIKCEQNLGHDTMYWYKQDSKKFLKIMFSYNNKELIINETVPNRFSPKSPDKAHLNLHINSLELGDSAVYFCASSQDLGNFAPLHFGNGTRLTVT.

This clonotype showed up just a few times. This rearrangement joins TRBV5-1 to TRBJ2-1; D uncertain. Trimming took off 4 bases at V and 7 bases at J, with 18 bases between the two ends. The CDR3 extends over 15 amino acids. The germline V gene encodes CDR1 SGHRS and CDR2 YFSETQ. The CDR3 DNA sequence: TGCGCCAGCAGCCCGACACTGACACCTAAAAATGAGCAGTTCTTC. Residues: CASSPTLTPKNEQFF.

As for this clonotype: A read error may explain this, as a much larger clone is one base away. The chain carries TRBV7-9 and TRBJ2-7, with D perhaps matching TRBD1 (6 bases). CDR3 size: 14 residues. Deletions cut 1 base from V and 6 bases from J, with 13 bases between. The germline V gene has CDR1 SEHNR and CDR2 FQNEAQ (reference sequence). The CDR3 spells CASSLGTAYCEQYF. Written as DNA, the CDR3 is TGTGCCAGCAGCTTAGGGACAGCCTACTGCGAGCAGTACTTC.

There are many counts of this clonotype. V is TRBV18 and J is TRBJ2-5; 7 bases match TRBD2. The CDR3 runs 17 residues. Germline-derived CDR1 and CDR2 are KGHSH and LQKENI. Trimming took 0 bases from V and 1 from J; bases not matched to a gene: 8. The CDR3 nucleotides read TGTGCCAGCTCACCACCGTACTTCGCGGGAGTCCAAGAGACCCAGTACTTC. The encoded protein is CASSPPYFAGVQETQYF.

This clonotype occurred a few times. The CDR3 loop is CASSWAGGSGQETQYF. DNA of the CDR3: TGTGCCAGCAGCTGGGCGGGGGGTTCGGGGCAAGAGACCCAGTACTTC. V and J are TRBV5-4 and TRBJ2-5, with 8 bases aligning to TRBD2. The V gene end was trimmed by 3 bases and the J gene end by 2 bases; junction bases not matched to a gene: 9. This CDR3 contains 16 residues. Germline CDR1 SGHNT, CDR2 YYREEE (reference sequence). Drawing the rest from reference TRBV5-4 and TRBJ2-5, the complete variable domain is ETGVTQSPTHLIKTRGQQVTLRCSSQSGHNTVSWYQQALGQGPQFIFQYYREEENGRGNFPPRFSGLQFPNYSSELNVNALELDDSALYLCASSWAGGSGQETQYFGPGTRLLVL.

The chain uses TRBV5-1 and TRBJ2-3; 15 bases map to TRBD2. The CDR3 extends over 17 amino acids. The V and J ends lost 3 bases and 7 bases, in that order; junction bases with no gene match: 9. Per germline, CDR1 SGHRS and CDR2 YFSETQ. CDR3 sequence (DNA): TGCGCCAGCAGCTCCGGACTAGCGGGAGGGCCTCTATATACGCAGTATTTT. Protein: CASSSGLAGGPLYTQYF.

Remarks on this clonotype: Given a much more abundant clone one base away, this may be a read error. This chain links TRBV20-1 with TRBJ2-1; maybe TRBD2 (5 bases). Germline CDR1 and CDR2: DFQATT and SNEGSKA (reference sequence). This CDR3 comprises 14 residues. Trimming stripped 3 bases from V and 4 bases from J, with 13 bases between. The CDR3: CSARATSEYNEQFF. The CDR3 nucleotides read TGCAGTGCTAGGGCCACTAGTGAGTACAATGAGCAGTTCTTC.

Concerning this clonotype: This may be a read error, as it is one base from a much larger clone. This chain connects TRBV18 to TRBJ1-1, with D hard to call. The CDR3 consists of 13 residues. Germline CDR1 is KGHSH and CDR2 is LQKENI. The CDR3 DNA is TGTGTCAGCTCACCACCGTTAAACACTGAAGCTTTCTTT. It is translated as CVSSPPLNTEAFF.

The V call is TRBV18, the J call TRBJ2-2, with D maybe TRBD1 (5 bases). V shed 9 bases and J shed 3 bases, with 11 bases lying between them. CDR3 length equals 13 residues. In germline, CDR1 is KGHSH, CDR2 LQKENI. This CDR3 reads CASSARDTGELFF. The CDR3, as DNA: TGTGCCAGTTCGGCCAGGGACACCGGGGAGCTGTTTTTT.

This chain connects TRBV30 to TRBJ2-7, with 8 bases matching TRBD2. V was pared by 4 bases and J by 5 bases, with 7 bases of the junction left unmatched. The CDR3 contains 13 residues. The V gene's germline CDR1 is GTSNPN and CDR2 SVGIG (reference sequence). CDR3 amino acids: CAWIPREGHEQYF. The CDR3 bases are TGTGCCTGGATCCCCCGGGAGGGCCACGAGCAGTACTTC.

In the case of this clonotype: Given a much more abundant clone one base away, this may be a read error. The chain carries TRBV7-2 and TRBJ1-5, with D hard to call. The CDR3 spans 16 residues. Trimming pared 6 bases from V and 4 bases from J, leaving 19 bases between. CDR1 and CDR2 from the germline V gene are SGHTA and FQGNSA. The CDR3 loop reads CASRLEMGGRNQPQHF. The CDR3 DNA sequence: TGTGCCAGCAGACTAGAGATGGGCGGTAGAAATCAGCCCCAGCATTTT. Filled out from reference TRBV7-2 and TRBJ1-5, the complete variable domain reads GAGVSQSPSNKVTEKGKDVELRCDPISGHTALYWYRQSLGQGLEFLIYFQGNSAPDKSGLPSDRFSAERTGGSVSTLTIQRTQQEDSAVYLCASRLEMGGRNQPQHFGDGTRLSIL.

The chain joins TRBV6-2 or TRBV6-3 to TRBJ2-5; TRBD2 agrees at 12 bases. V shed 6 bases and J 4 bases; nucleotides not matched to a gene: 6. The CDR3 runs 15 residues. Germline V gene data show CDR1 as MNHEY and CDR2 as SVGEGT. The CDR3 DNA is TGTGCCAGCAGAAGACTAGCGGGAGTCCGAGAGACCCAGTACTTC. It specifies CASRRLAGVRETQYF.

The sample holds many counts of this clonotype. V is TRBV12-3 or TRBV12-4 and J is TRBJ1-5; no clear D gene. Between the trimmed V and J ends, which lost 6 bases and 0 bases, there was a span of 3 bases. This CDR3 comprises 12 residues. CDR3 sequence (DNA): TGTGCCAGCAGAAGTAGCAATCAGCCCCAGCATTTT. It specifies CASRSSNQPQHF.

As to this clonotype: A much larger clone differs from this one at a single base, so this may be a read error. V and J are TRBV18 and TRBJ2-3; possibly TRBD1 for D (5 bases). The DNA end is a closer match to TRBJ1-5, so the J assignment may be wrong. Germline V gives CDR1 KGHSH, CDR2 LQKENI. CDR3 size: 14 residues. The CDR3 sequence is CASSLQGTSDTQHF. Written as DNA, the CDR3 is TGTGCCAGCTCACTGCAGGGTACATCAGATACGCAGCATTTT.

A remark on this clonotype: At one end, the junction sequence differs from germline, possibly due to a read error. The V call is TRBV5-5, the J call TRBJ2-1, with 9 positions matching TRBD2. CDR1 and CDR2 from the germline V gene are SGHKS and YYEKEE (reference sequence). The CDR3 has 15 residues. The CDR3 coding sequence is TGCGCCAGCAGCCGGCGACTAGCGGAGCCCAATGAGCAGTTCTTC. It translates to CASSRRLAEPNEQFF.

This clonotype was detected many times. The chain links TRBV7-2 to TRBJ1-1, with D uncertain. From germline, CDR1 is SGHTA and CDR2 FQGNSA. The V and J ends lost 3 bases and 1 base respectively, with 9 bases between them. The CDR3 is 14 residues long. CDR3 residues: CASSFLTSNTEAFF. In DNA, the CDR3 is TGTGCCAGCAGCTTTCTGACGTCGAACACTGAAGCTTTCTTT. Variable domain in full (rest from reference TRBV7-2 and TRBJ1-1): GAGVSQSPSNKVTEKGKDVELRCDPISGHTALYWYRQSLGQGLEFLIYFQGNSAPDKSGLPSDRFSAERTGGSVSTLTIQRTQQEDSAVYLCASSFLTSNTEAFFGQGTRLTVV.

This clonotype was counted ten times or more. The rearrangement uses TRBV20-1 and TRBJ1-1; D is unresolved. The CDR3 has 14 amino acids. Trimming cost V 0 bases and J 0 bases, with 8 bases left between them. Per the germline V gene, CDR1 is DFQATT and CDR2 is SNEGSKA (reference sequence). The CDR3 protein is CSAREPGVNTEAFF. In DNA, the CDR3 is TGCAGTGCTAGAGAGCCGGGAGTGAACACTGAAGCTTTCTTT.

The V gene is TRBV11-2, the J gene TRBJ1-1, with a possible D match to TRBD1 (6 bases). V lost 4 bases to trimming and J lost 1 base, with 13 bases between them. The CDR3 runs to 15 residues. The germline V gene encodes CDR1 SGHAT and CDR2 FQNNGV. The CDR3 nucleotides read TGTGCCAGCAGCTACGCCGGGACAACGAACACTGAAGCTTTCTTT. As protein: CASSYAGTTNTEAFF.

As regards this clonotype: Since a much larger clone is just one base distant, this may be a read error. In this CDR3 the conserved last residue, phenylalanine or tryptophan, is missing, so a read error is likely. The chain uses TRBV27 and TRBJ1-5; the D gene is possibly TRBD1 (5 bases). Germline V gene sequence: CDR1 MNHEY, CDR2 SMNVEV (reference sequence). V shed 6 bases and J shed 0 bases, with 12 bases lying between them. CDR3 size: 15 residues. CDR3 loop: CASSPDGTSNQPQHL. The CDR3 bases are TGTGCCAGCAGCCCCGACGGGACTAGCAATCAGCCCCAGCATTTA.

The sample holds many counts of this clonotype. The rearrangement joins TRBV6-2 or TRBV6-3 to TRBJ1-5; D gene uncertain. The germline V and J ends were trimmed by 2 bases and 4 bases, with 9 bases remaining between them. CDR3 length equals 14 residues. The germline gives CDR1 MNHEY, CDR2 SVGEGT. CDR3 DNA: TGTGCCAGCAGTTACGGGCAACAGAATCAGCCCCAGCATTTT. It specifies CASSYGQQNQPQHF.